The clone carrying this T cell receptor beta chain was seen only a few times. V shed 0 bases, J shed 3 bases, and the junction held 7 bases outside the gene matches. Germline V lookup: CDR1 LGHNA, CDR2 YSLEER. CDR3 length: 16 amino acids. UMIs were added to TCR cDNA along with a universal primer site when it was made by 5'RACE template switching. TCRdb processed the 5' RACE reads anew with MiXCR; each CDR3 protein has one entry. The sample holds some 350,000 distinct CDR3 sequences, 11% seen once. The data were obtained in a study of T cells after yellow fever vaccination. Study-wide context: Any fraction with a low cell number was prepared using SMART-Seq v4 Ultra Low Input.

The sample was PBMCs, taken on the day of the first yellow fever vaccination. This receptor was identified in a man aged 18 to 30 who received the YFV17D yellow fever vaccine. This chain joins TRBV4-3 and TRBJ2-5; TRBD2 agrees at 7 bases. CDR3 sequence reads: CASSQEGAGREETQYF. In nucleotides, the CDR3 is TGCGCCAGCAGCCAAGAAGGAGCGGGGAGGGAAGAGACCCAGTACTTC.